These 21 T cell receptor beta chains were sequenced from one sample in a study of cytomegalovirus exposure and HLA in healthy donors. The PCR employed 60 Vbeta primers together with 13 Jbeta primers. Libraries were prepared by immunoSEQ multiplex PCR; TCRdb keeps only in-frame clonotypes and omits some of them. Counted here are 95,000 to 150,000 clones, approximately 67% occurring once; the ten biggest clones make up over 1.5%. Sequencing was performed on PBMCs. These receptors came from a man aged 18 to 35 in good health and CMV-seronegative.

This clone was detected a few times. The chain uses TRBV28 and TRBJ1-4; 8 bases align to TRBD1. CDR1 and CDR2 from the germline V gene are MDHEN and SYDVKM. The CDR3 length is 14 residues. J gave up 8 bases and V 5 bases, and 7 bases lay outside the gene matches. In DNA form, the CDR3 reads TGTGCCAGCAGTACAGGGGGGCGGGCGGAAAAACTGTTTTTT. Its protein is CASSTGGRAEKLFF.

The DNA of the CDR3 is TGTGCCAGCAGTCAACAAGGAGGGTCGTATGGCTACACCTTC. Translating it yields CASSQQGGSYGYTF. The chain employs TRBV6-5 and TRBJ1-2, with D unclear. This CDR3 has 14 residues. CDR1 is MNHEY and CDR2 is SVGAGI in the germline V gene. The V gene lost 5 bases and the J gene lost 5 bases, with 15 bases spanning the gap.

CDR3 residues: CASRSYSGANVLTF. The CDR3 nucleotides read TGTGCCAGCAGGTCCTACTCTGGGGCCAACGTCCTGACTTTC. The rearrangement joins TRBV9 to TRBJ2-6; D unresolved. The CDR3 length is 14 residues. The germline V gene encodes CDR1 SGDLS and CDR2 YYNGEE. V was clipped by 5 bases and J by 0 bases, with 6 bases between them.

The V gene is TRBV30, the J gene TRBJ1-3, with D perhaps TRBD1 (6 bases). CDR1 and CDR2 from the germline V gene are GTSNPN and SVGIG (reference sequence). CDR3 length: 12 residues. V lost 0 bases and J lost 9, with 9 bases in between. For the CDR3, the DNA is TGTGCCTGGAGTGTAGGGGGACCCACCATATATTTT. Its protein product is CAWSVGGPTIYF.

This chain uses TRBV5-4 with TRBJ1-1; D call uncertain. V was shortened by 4 bases and J by 1 base, with 8 bases between the two germline ends. The CDR3 has 13 residues. The germline gives CDR1 SGHNT, CDR2 YYREEE (reference sequence). In DNA form, the CDR3 reads TGTGCCAGCAGCCCCAGCGCGAACACTGAAGCTTTCTTT. It encodes CASSPSANTEAFF.

V and J are TRBV5-4 and TRBJ1-2; no reliable D call. The germline V and J ends were trimmed by 5 bases and 4 bases, with 15 bases remaining between them. Germline-derived CDR1 and CDR2 are SGHNT and YYREEE (reference sequence). This CDR3 has 14 residues. CDR3 residues: CASSPDGGGYGYTF. Written as DNA, the CDR3 is TGTGCCAGCAGTCCAGACGGAGGAGGCTATGGCTACACCTTC.

V usage is TRBV7-3 and J usage is TRBJ2-7; 8 nucleotides line up with TRBD2. The CDR3 covers 15 residues. Germline V gene lookup returns CDR1 SGHTA and CDR2 FQGTGA. The J segment lost 5 bases and the V segment lost 5 bases, leaving 11 bases of the junction unmatched. The CDR3: CASSPLAGGLNEQYF. As DNA, the CDR3 is TGTGCCAGCAGCCCCCTCGCGGGGGGCCTTAACGAGCAGTACTTC.

The rearrangement uses TRBV28 and TRBJ1-4; 9 nucleotides align to TRBD1. The CDR3 is made up of 13 amino acids. Germline loops: CDR1 MDHEN, CDR2 SYDVKM. The trim removed 8 bases at V and 7 bases at J, leaving 5 bases unmatched. CDR3 bases: TGTGCCAGCGCGTACAGGGGGCGTGAAAAACTGTTTTTT. Protein: CASAYRGREKLFF.

The chain combines TRBV5-4 with TRBJ1-1; no definite D call. There are 15 residues in the CDR3. Trimming took off 0 bases at V and 5 bases at J, with 14 bases between the two ends. Germline CDR1 and CDR2: SGHNT and YYREEE (reference sequence). The CDR3 DNA is TGTGCCAGCAGCTTGGTTGTAGGGCCGGGGACTGAAGCTTTCTTT. Its protein is CASSLVVGPGTEAFF. Drawing the rest from reference TRBV5-4 and TRBJ1-1, the complete variable domain is ETGVTQSPTHLIKTRGQQVTLRCSSQSGHNTVSWYQQALGQGPQFIFQYYREEENGRGNFPPRFSGLQFPNYSSELNVNALELDDSALYLCASSLVVGPGTEAFFGQGTRLTVV.

V is TRBV6-6 and J is TRBJ1-4, with TRBD1 matching over 7 bases. Germline V CDR1 and CDR2: MNHNY, SVGAGI (reference sequence). The CDR3 is 14 amino acids. V was pared by 6 bases and J by 4 bases, with 5 bases of the junction left unmatched. This CDR3 reads CASRTGVDNEKLFF. The CDR3 region has the DNA TGTGCCAGCAGAACAGGGGTGGATAATGAAAAACTGTTTTTT.

The chain employs TRBV29-1 and TRBJ2-2; 7 bases are a match to TRBD1. This CDR3 is built from 13 residues. Germline CDR1 SQVTM, CDR2 ANQGSEA. This chain's CDR3 is CSTGEFNTGELFF. In DNA, the CDR3 is TGCAGTACAGGGGAATTCAACACCGGGGAGCTGTTTTTT.

The chain links TRBV28 to TRBJ1-1; D is unclear. The CDR3 has 11 amino acids. Per the germline V gene, CDR1 is MDHEN and CDR2 is SYDVKM. V lost 3 bases and J 8 bases, leaving 7 bases between the germline ends. CDR3 residues: CASSLTFEAFF. In DNA form, the CDR3 reads TGTGCCAGCAGTTTGACATTCGAAGCTTTCTTT.

This clone was seen a handful of times. V gene TRBV4-3 combines with J gene TRBJ1-1, with D possibly TRBD1 on 5 matching bases. The V gene's germline CDR1 is LGHNA and CDR2 YSLEER. V shed 0 bases and J shed 0 bases, with 14 bases lying between them. The CDR3 contains 17 residues. As DNA, the CDR3 is TGCGCCAGCAGCCAAGATCGTGGGGGGGTCATGAACACTGAAGCTTTCTTT. This sequence encodes CASSQDRGGVMNTEAFF.

This clone was seen a handful of times. The CDR3 sequence is CASSPRDRRANYGYTF. The CDR3 nucleotides read TGTGCCAGCTCACCAAGGGACAGAAGAGCTAACTATGGCTACACCTTC. V is TRBV18 and J is TRBJ1-2, with 7 bases lining up with TRBD1. The V segment lost 2 bases and the J segment 0 bases; nucleotides outside the gene matches: 6. The length of the CDR3 is 16 residues. Germline CDR1 KGHSH, CDR2 LQKENI. The full variable domain, with the rest looked up from reference TRBV18 and TRBJ1-2, is NAGVMQNPRHLVRRRGQEARLRCSPMKGHSHVYWYRQLPEEGLKFMVYLQKENIIDESGMPKERFSAEFPKEGPSILRIQQVVRGDSAAYFCASSPRDRRANYGYTFGSGTRLTVV.

The chain recombines TRBV25-1 with TRBJ2-5, with D maybe TRBD2 (6 bases). V was trimmed by 4 bases and J by 0 bases, leaving 6 bases between them. CDR1 is MGHDK, CDR2 SYGVNS, per germline. This CDR3 has 13 amino acids. CDR3 protein: CASSAGDQETQYF. CDR3 nucleotide sequence: TGTGCCAGCAGTGCGGGGGACCAAGAGACCCAGTACTTC.

This chain links TRBV5-1 with TRBJ1-2; weak D call: TRBD1 (5 bases). The germline CDR1 and CDR2 sequences are SGHRS and YFSETQ. Trimming pared 1 base from V and 8 bases from J, leaving 12 bases between. The CDR3 has 13 residues. The DNA for the CDR3 is TGCGCCAGCAGCTTGTCTCAGGGTAGAGGCTACACCTTC. It yields the protein CASSLSQGRGYTF.

The CDR3, as DNA: TGTGCCAGCAGCTGGACTGGGTGGGGGGCTGGAAACACCATATATTTT. Protein: CASSWTGWGAGNTIYF. This chain joins TRBV5-4 and TRBJ1-3, with a tentative D call TRBD1 (5 bases). Germline V gives CDR1 SGHNT, CDR2 YYREEE (reference sequence). Trimming shortened V by 3 bases and J by 2 bases, and 15 bases separated the two germline ends. The CDR3 has 16 residues.

J is TRBJ2-5 and V is TRBV18, with 12 bases matching TRBD2. Germline CDR1 is KGHSH and CDR2 is LQKENI. V lost 1 base and J lost 5; bases outside the gene matches: 8. The CDR3 totals 17 residues. CDR3 DNA sequence: TGTGCCAGCTCACCACAACCGACTAGCGGGAGAACGGAGACCCAGTACTTC. Translation: CASSPQPTSGRTETQYF. The full variable domain, rest sourced from reference TRBV18 and TRBJ2-5, is NAGVMQNPRHLVRRRGQEARLRCSPMKGHSHVYWYRQLPEEGLKFMVYLQKENIIDESGMPKERFSAEFPKEGPSILRIQQVVRGDSAAYFCASSPQPTSGRTETQYFGPGTRLLVL.

This chain connects TRBV5-5 to TRBJ2-2; 12 bases match TRBD1. V gave up 4 bases and J gave up 6 bases; unmatched junction bases: 7. The CDR3 is made up of 16 amino acids. Germline assignment: CDR1 SGHKS and CDR2 YYEKEE (reference sequence). CDR3 loop: CASSLGGQGAAGELFF. CDR3 nucleotides: TGTGCCAGCAGCCTGGGGGGACAGGGGGCTGCCGGGGAGCTGTTTTTT.

The CDR3: CASSQVSTSGSKETQYF. The CDR3 region has the DNA TGTGCCAGCAGCCAAGTTTCTACTAGCGGGAGTAAAGAGACCCAGTACTTC. The rearrangement links TRBV4-2 to TRBJ2-5, with 11 positions matching TRBD2. The CDR3 runs 17 residues. CDR1 is LGHNA, CDR2 YNFKEQ, per germline. V dropped 1 base and J dropped 3; count of bases not matched to a gene: 7.

The rearrangement links TRBV9 to TRBJ2-1; 11 bases fit TRBD2. The germline V gene has CDR1 SGDLS and CDR2 YYNGEE. CDR3 length equals 16 residues. V lost 3 bases and J lost 2; bases outside the gene matches: 4. This chain's CDR3 is CASSGRLAGTYNEQFF. The DNA for the CDR3 is TGTGCCAGCAGCGGCCGACTAGCGGGAACCTACAATGAGCAGTTCTTC. The full variable domain, rest sourced from reference TRBV9 and TRBJ2-1, is DSGVTQTPKHLITATGQRVTLRCSPRSGDLSVYWYQQSLDQGLQFLIQYYNGEERAKGNILERFSAQQFPDLHSELNLSSLELGDSALYFCASSGRLAGTYNEQFFGPGTRLTVL.